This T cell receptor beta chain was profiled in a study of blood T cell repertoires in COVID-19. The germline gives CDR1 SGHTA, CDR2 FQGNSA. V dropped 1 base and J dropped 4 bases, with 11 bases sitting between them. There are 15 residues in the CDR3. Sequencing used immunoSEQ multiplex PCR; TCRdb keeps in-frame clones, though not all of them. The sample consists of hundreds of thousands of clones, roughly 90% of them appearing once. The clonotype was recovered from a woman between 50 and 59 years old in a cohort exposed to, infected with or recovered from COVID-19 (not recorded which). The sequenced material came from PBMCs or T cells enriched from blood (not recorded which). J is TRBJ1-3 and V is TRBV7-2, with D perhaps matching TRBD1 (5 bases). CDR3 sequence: CASSLVGGNGNTIYF. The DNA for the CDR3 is TGTGCCAGCAGCTTAGTCGGGGGAAACGGAAACACCATATATTTT. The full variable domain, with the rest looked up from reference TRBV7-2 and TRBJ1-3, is GAGVSQSPSNKVTEKGKDVELRCDPISGHTALYWYRQSLGQGLEFLIYFQGNSAPDKSGLPSDRFSAERTGGSVSTLTIQRTQQEDSAVYLCASSLVGGNGNTIYFGEGSWLTVV.